These 22 T cell receptor beta chains were all obtained from the same sample, sequenced in a study of cytomegalovirus exposure and HLA in healthy donors. PCR involved 60 Vbeta and 13 Jbeta primers. Clones were sequenced by immunoSEQ multiplex PCR, and TCRdb holds only the in-frame ones, with some missing. In the table there are approximately 150,000 clones, around 72% of which are singletons. Material: PBMCs. These receptors were obtained from a man aged 50 or older in good health and CMV-seronegative.

The chain links TRBV5-1 to TRBJ2-7; 7 bases agree with TRBD2. With 4 bases clipped from V and 3 bases from J, the junction kept 10 bases outside the gene matches. In germline, CDR1 is SGHRS, CDR2 YFSETQ. The CDR3 is 15 amino acids. CDR3 region: CASSHQGGNLYEQYF. The CDR3 nucleotides read TGCGCCAGCAGCCATCAGGGAGGGAACCTCTACGAGCAGTACTTC.

In this sample, this clone turned up a few times. V usage is TRBV5-8 and J usage is TRBJ2-3; TRBD2 might be the D (6 bases). This CDR3 region has 16 residues. Trimming cost V 6 bases and J 1 base, with 18 bases left between them. Germline-derived CDR1 and CDR2 are SGHTS and YDEGEE. The CDR3 DNA follows: TGTGCCAGCACCAGGGCAGCGGGCCGACGCACAGATACGCAGTATTTT. The encoded protein is CASTRAAGRRTDTQYF.

In its sample, this clone was seen a few times. The rearrangement uses TRBV6-5 and TRBJ1-1; D is perhaps TRBD1 (6 bases). The germline V gene has CDR1 MNHEY and CDR2 SVGAGI. The CDR3 spans 12 residues. V lost 11 bases, J lost 1 base, and 11 bases lay in between. CDR3 nucleotides: TGTGCCGTGGGGGCCGCGAACACTGAAGCTTTCTTT. Translated: CAVGAANTEAFF.

The chain joins TRBV10-1 to TRBJ2-3; TRBD2 matches 7 bases. The CDR3 contains 15 residues. The germline V gene encodes CDR1 WNHNN and CDR2 SYGVQD (reference sequence). The J segment lost 4 bases and the V segment lost 7 bases, leaving 11 bases of the junction unmatched. The CDR3 spells CASTSGGGIADTQYF. CDR3 nucleotides: TGCGCCAGCACCAGTGGGGGAGGGATTGCAGATACGCAGTATTTT.

This clone came up a few times. This chain joins TRBV5-1 and TRBJ1-5; 7 bases line up with TRBD1. The CDR3 covers 15 residues. Losses at the gene ends were 5 bases for V and 1 base for J; bases not matched to a gene: 6. Per germline, CDR1 SGHRS and CDR2 YFSETQ. Here the CDR3 reads CASSSEGASNQPQHF. The CDR3, as DNA: TGCGCCAGCAGTTCCGAGGGGGCGAGCAATCAGCCCCAGCATTTT.

This clone was recorded a few times. V is TRBV28 and J is TRBJ1-3, with a weak D call TRBD1 (6 bases). CDR3 length: 14 amino acids. Germline-derived CDR1 and CDR2 are MDHEN and SYDVKM. Trimming took off 6 bases at V and 1 base at J, with 10 bases between the two ends. This CDR3 is CASRVGGSGNTIYF. The CDR3 nucleotides are TGTGCCAGCAGAGTAGGGGGATCTGGAAACACCATATATTTT.

This clone was recorded once. The chain uses TRBV7-2 and TRBJ1-2; perhaps TRBD1 as D (5 bases). The length of the CDR3 is 13 residues. The germline gives CDR1 SGHTA, CDR2 FQGNSA. The V gene lost 5 bases and the J gene lost 9 bases, with 16 bases spanning the gap. The chain's CDR3 is CASSPWRQRSYTF. CDR3 coding DNA: TGTGCCAGCAGCCCCTGGAGACAGAGAAGCTACACCTTC.

The CDR3 loop reads CASTAGGPTDTQYF. CDR3 bases: TGTGCCAGCACCGCGGGGGGACCCACAGATACGCAGTATTTT. The chain has TRBV9 and TRBJ2-3; 8 nucleotides align to TRBD2. There are 14 residues in the CDR3. Germline assignment: CDR1 SGDLS and CDR2 YYNGEE. The trim removed 6 bases at V and 2 bases at J, leaving 5 bases unmatched.

The CDR3 sequence is CASSRRTGQETQYF. CDR3 nucleotide sequence: TGTGCCAGCAGCCGCAGGACAGGGCAAGAGACCCAGTACTTC. V usage is TRBV7-2 and J usage is TRBJ2-5; 8 bases agree with TRBD1. The CDR3 sequence is 14 residues long. Per the germline V gene, CDR1 is SGHTA and CDR2 is FQGNSA. The J segment lost 2 bases and the V segment lost 5 bases, leaving 4 bases of the junction unmatched.

V and J are TRBV7-2 and TRBJ2-7; a possible D gene is TRBD2 (6 bases). V was clipped by 5 bases and J by 7 bases, with 12 bases between them. Germline V gene data show CDR1 as SGHTA and CDR2 as FQGNSA. The CDR3 spans 12 residues. The CDR3 nucleotides are TGTGCCAGCAGCCTCGCCGGGGGAGAGCAGTACTTC. Its protein is CASSLAGGEQYF.

The rearrangement uses TRBV25-1 and TRBJ1-2, with 8 positions matching TRBD1. The germline gives CDR1 MGHDK, CDR2 SYGVNS. Trimming at V came to 5 bases and at J to 3 bases, leaving 5 bases not matched to a gene. This CDR3 has 14 amino acids. In DNA, the CDR3 is TGTGCCAGCAGTCGGACAGGGAGCCACTATGGCTACACCTTC. Protein: CASSRTGSHYGYTF.

The chain has TRBV6-5 and TRBJ2-4; 8 bases map to TRBD2. The CDR3 totals 15 residues. V shed 2 bases, J shed 8 bases, and the junction held 8 bases outside the gene matches. CDR1 is MNHEY, CDR2 SVGAGI, per germline. The CDR3 DNA reads as TGTGCCAGCAGTTACGACCGGGGGGGCTGGGACATTCAGTACTTC. Its protein is CASSYDRGGWDIQYF.

This rearrangement joins TRBV7-2 to TRBJ2-1; possibly TRBD2 for D (5 bases). CDR3 length equals 15 residues. Germline loops: CDR1 SGHTA, CDR2 FQGNSA. The V end was cut by 0 bases, the J end by 7 bases, with 13 bases between. The CDR3 loop reads CASSLANRRGNEQFF. CDR3 sequence (DNA): TGTGCCAGCAGCTTAGCAAACCGGAGAGGGAATGAGCAGTTCTTC.

This clone has only a few counts. The V gene is TRBV7-9, the J gene TRBJ1-3, with D maybe TRBD1 (6 bases). Trimming shortened V by 5 bases and J by 11 bases, and 22 bases separated the two germline ends. CDR1 SEHNR and CDR2 FQNEAQ come from the germline V gene (reference sequence). The length of the CDR3 is 15 residues. CDR3 nucleotide sequence: TGTGCCAGCAGCCTAGGGGGGACACCCCGTACCGCCATATATTTT. Its translation is CASSLGGTPRTAIYF.

This chain links TRBV6-5 with TRBJ1-4, with TRBD1 identical over 8 bases. The CDR3 is 14 amino acids. The germline CDR1 and CDR2 sequences are MNHEY and SVGAGI. V lost 8 bases to trimming and J lost 5 bases; unmatched junction nucleotides: 7. The CDR3 nucleotides read TGTGCCAGCGGGGAAACAGGGGGGAATGAAAAACTGTTTTTT. Translating it yields CASGETGGNEKLFF.

The chain uses TRBV9 and TRBJ2-5, with 10 positions matching TRBD2. CDR3 length equals 15 residues. CDR1 SGDLS and CDR2 YYNGEE come from the germline V gene. J gave up 7 bases and V 2 bases, and 8 bases lay outside the gene matches. The CDR3 is CASSVGTSVKMTQYF. In nucleotides, the CDR3 is TGTGCCAGCAGCGTGGGGACTAGCGTGAAGATGACCCAGTACTTC.

This rearrangement joins TRBV6-5 to TRBJ1-2, with TRBD1 matching 9 bases. Germline CDR1 is MNHEY and CDR2 is SVGAGI. Unmatched junction bases numbered 6, after V lost 5 bases and J lost 8 bases. The CDR3 has 13 residues. This chain's CDR3 is CASSTTGGIGYTF. Here the CDR3 DNA reads TGTGCCAGCAGTACAACAGGGGGCATAGGCTACACCTTC.

This rearrangement joins TRBV2 to TRBJ1-3; TRBD1 agrees at 8 bases. There are 18 residues in the CDR3. Germline loops: CDR1 SNHLY, CDR2 FYNNEI. Germline trimming cut 4 bases from V and 0 bases from J; bases unmatched to any gene: 11. In nucleotides, the CDR3 is TGTGCCAGCAGTGTGTCGGACAGGGTGCTTCTCTCTGGAAACACCATATATTTT. Its translation: CASSVSDRVLLSGNTIYF. The complete variable domain, with remaining parts taken from reference TRBV2 and TRBJ1-3, reads EPEVTQTPSHQVTQMGQEVILRCVPISNHLYFYWYRQILGQKVEFLVSFYNNEISEKSEIFDDQFSVERPDGSNFTLKIRSTKLEDSAMYFCASSVSDRVLLSGNTIYFGEGSWLTVV.

This sequence joins TRBV11-2 and TRBJ2-1; 9 bases align to TRBD2. The CDR3 contains 17 residues. V was pared by 6 bases and J by 2 bases, with 11 bases of the junction left unmatched. CDR1 and CDR2 (germline): SGHAT, FQNNGV. CDR3 in amino acids: CASSSWGGGAAYNEQFF. The CDR3 nucleotides read TGTGCCAGCAGTTCCTGGGGCGGGGGGGCGGCCTACAATGAGCAGTTCTTC.

This clone was seen more than once but under ten times. The chain is built from TRBV7-9 and TRBJ2-7, with 9 bases that match TRBD1. The CDR3 is made up of 14 amino acids. The V gene end was trimmed by 5 bases and the J gene end by 6 bases; junction bases not matched to a gene: 8. Per the germline V gene, CDR1 is SEHNR and CDR2 is FQNEAQ (reference sequence). Here the CDR3 reads CASSLAGTGSEQYF. In DNA form, the CDR3 reads TGTGCCAGCAGCCTTGCCGGGACAGGGAGCGAGCAGTACTTC. Full variable domain (rest looked up from reference TRBV7-9 and TRBJ2-7): DTGVSQNPRHKITKRGQNVTFRCDPISEHNRLYWYRQTLGQGPEFLTYFQNEAQLEKSRLLSDRFSAERPKGSFSTLEIQRTEQGDSAMYLCASSLAGTGSEQYFGPGTRLTVT.

V gene TRBV9 combines with J gene TRBJ2-3; TRBD2 matches 10 bases. V lost 5 bases, J lost 4 bases, and 10 bases stayed unmatched. This CDR3 comprises 16 residues. The germline V gene has CDR1 SGDLS and CDR2 YYNGEE. CDR3 sequence (DNA): TGTGCCAGCAGTGCTATACGAGCGGGGGGGGCAGATACGCAGTATTTT. This encodes CASSAIRAGGADTQYF.

The genes are TRBV12-5 and TRBJ2-1; D is unresolved. The CDR3 runs 16 residues. V gave up 3 bases and J gave up 6 bases, with 18 bases separating them. Germline CDR1 LGHNT, CDR2 FRNRAP. DNA of the CDR3: TGTGCTAGTGGTTTTAACCCCCTTGATACGGGCAATGAGCAGTTCTTC. This encodes CASGFNPLDTGNEQFF.